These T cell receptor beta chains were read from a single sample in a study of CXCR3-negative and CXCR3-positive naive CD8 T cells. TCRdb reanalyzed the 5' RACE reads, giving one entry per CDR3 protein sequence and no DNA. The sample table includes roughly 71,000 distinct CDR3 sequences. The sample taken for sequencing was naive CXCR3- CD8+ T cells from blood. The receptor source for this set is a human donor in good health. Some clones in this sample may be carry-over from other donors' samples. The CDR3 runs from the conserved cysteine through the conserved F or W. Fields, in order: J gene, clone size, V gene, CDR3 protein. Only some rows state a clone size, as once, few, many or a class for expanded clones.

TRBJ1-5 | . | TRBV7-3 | CASSSPTDGQPQHF
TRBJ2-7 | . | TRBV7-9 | CASSAGTTTYEQYF
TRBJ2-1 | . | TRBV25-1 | CASSEWQGGGNEQFF
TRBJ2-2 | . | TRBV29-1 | CSVGPPGTGELFF
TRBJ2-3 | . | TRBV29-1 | CSVEPRGLPTDTQYF
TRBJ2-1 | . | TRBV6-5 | CASSYPGTEQFF
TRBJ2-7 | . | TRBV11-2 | CASSLGSGLAGSYEQYF
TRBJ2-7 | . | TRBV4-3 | CASSPGTVSYEQYF
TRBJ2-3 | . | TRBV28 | CASSPSTGLGQYF
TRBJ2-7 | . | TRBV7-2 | CASRDFTGYEQYF
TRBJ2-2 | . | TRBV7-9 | CASSSPGQGPTGELFF
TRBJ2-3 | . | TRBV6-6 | CAPLAGVGEDTQYF
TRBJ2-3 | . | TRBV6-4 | CASSDSGGSGTDTQYF
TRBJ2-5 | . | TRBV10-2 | CASSDLTGANQETQYF
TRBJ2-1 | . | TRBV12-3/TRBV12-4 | CASGWTSGGGEQFF
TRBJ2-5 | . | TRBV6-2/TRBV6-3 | CASSYGGRRETQYF
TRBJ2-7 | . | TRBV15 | CATSRTAGDRAYEQYF
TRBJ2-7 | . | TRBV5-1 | CASSLVRADEQYF
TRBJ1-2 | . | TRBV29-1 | CSVSRTGVDYGYTF
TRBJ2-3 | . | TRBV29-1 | CSVAAGYRDTQYF
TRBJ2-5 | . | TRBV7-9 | CASSLATLYQETQYF
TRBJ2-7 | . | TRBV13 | CASSGQGAYEQYF
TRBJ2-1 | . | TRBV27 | CASSLEAGGFGNEQFF
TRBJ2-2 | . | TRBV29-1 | CSVESSRANTGELFF
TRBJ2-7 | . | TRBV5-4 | CASSAVLGTESYEQYF
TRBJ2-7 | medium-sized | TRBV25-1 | CASGSDTTYEQYF
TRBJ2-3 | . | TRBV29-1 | CSTGRSDQQYF
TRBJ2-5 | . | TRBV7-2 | CASSPSGTEPEETQYF
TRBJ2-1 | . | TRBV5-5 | CASSLEWSSYNEQFF
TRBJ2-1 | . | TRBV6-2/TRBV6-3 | CASSDRFYRANEQFF
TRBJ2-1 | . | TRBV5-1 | CASGFGGDYNEQFF
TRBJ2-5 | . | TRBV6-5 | CASSYNGAQETQYF
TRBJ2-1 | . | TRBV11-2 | CASSLASGGYNEQFF
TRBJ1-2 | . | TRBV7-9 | CASSLAHGPDYGYTF
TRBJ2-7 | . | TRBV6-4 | CASSEPAGASYEQYF
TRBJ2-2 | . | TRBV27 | CASSFLSGELFF
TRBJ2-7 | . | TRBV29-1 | CSVESGQTYEQYF
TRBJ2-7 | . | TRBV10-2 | CASSAGLAGDYYEQYF
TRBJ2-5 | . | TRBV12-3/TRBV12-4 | CASRDVRDTQYF
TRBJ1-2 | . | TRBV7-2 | CASSQNREGYTF
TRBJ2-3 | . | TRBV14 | CASSPTGTASTDTQYF
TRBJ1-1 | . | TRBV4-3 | CASSPESWSTEAFF
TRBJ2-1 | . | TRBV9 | CASSVADYYNEQFF
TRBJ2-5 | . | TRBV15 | CATAILRGTKLAQYF
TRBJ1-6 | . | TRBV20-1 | CSAATEWPLHF
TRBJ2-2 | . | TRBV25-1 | CASIPDGNTGELFF
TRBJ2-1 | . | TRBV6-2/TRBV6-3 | CASSPNPTSVLRSYNEQFF
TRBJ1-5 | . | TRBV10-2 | CASSESPGNSNQPQHF
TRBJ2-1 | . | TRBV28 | CASSLLADSYNEQFF
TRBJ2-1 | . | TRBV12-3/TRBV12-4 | CASSFGDASEAYNEQFF
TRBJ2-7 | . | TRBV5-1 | CASSLEPGQGVPYEQYF
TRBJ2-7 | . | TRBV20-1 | CSASLWGGEADGYEQYF
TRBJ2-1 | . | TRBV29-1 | CSVEDPGRSSYNEQFF
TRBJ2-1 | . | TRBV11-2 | CASSLISTSGLGVEQFF